This TCR beta chain was sequenced in a study of technical replicates of blood from a few donors (dated by TCRdb to about 2017). Note on this clone: Its target antigen remains unknown. Per-base quality was not reported, and no clone a single base away is much larger than it.

Cut back by 9 bases and 7 bases, the V and J ends lie 22 bases apart. From a lookup of the germline V gene, CDR1 and CDR2 are MNHNS and SASEGT. From cysteine to phenylalanine, the CDR3 is 14 amino acids long. CDR3 DNA only is kept here, 42 bases in frame from base 1. Libraries were prepared through the immunoSEQ multiplex PCR assay. Sourced from immuneACCESS, this table was stored by TCRdb with only in-frame sequences that have V and J called. A share of the clones is absent; for the studies checked, an unresolved V gene accounts for under half, and the remainder has no known explanation. The sample table lists around 90,000 clones, 94% of them with a count of one. The ten largest clones represent about 0.39% of the sample.

The sequence is built from TRBV6-1 and TRBJ2-7; a tentative D call is TRBD1 (5 bases match). This receptor was obtained from a human donor in good health. Material: T cells isolated from PBMCs. The sequenced DNA: TGTGCCAGTACAACGATCAGGGCCAATGCGGAGCAGTACTTC. This codes for CASTTIRANAEQYF.